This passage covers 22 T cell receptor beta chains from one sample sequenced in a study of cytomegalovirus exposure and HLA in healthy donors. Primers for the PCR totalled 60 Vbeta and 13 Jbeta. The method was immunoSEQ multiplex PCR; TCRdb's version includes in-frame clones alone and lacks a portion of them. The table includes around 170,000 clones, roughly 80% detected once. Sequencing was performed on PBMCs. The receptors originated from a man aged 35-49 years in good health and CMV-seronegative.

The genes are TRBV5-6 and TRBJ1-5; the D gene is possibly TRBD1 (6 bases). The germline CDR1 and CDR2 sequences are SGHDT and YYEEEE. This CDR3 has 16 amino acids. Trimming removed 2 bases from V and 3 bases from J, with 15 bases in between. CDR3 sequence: CASSLLTGSHNQPQHF. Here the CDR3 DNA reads TGTGCCAGCAGCTTACTAACAGGGAGCCACAATCAGCCCCAGCATTTT.

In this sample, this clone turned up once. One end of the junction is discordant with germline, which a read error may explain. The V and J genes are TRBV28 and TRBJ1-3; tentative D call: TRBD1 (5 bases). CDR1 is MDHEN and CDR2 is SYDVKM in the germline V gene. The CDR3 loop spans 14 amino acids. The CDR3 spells CASLQANSGSTIYF. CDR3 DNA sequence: TGTGCCAGCCTACAGGCAAACTCTGGAAGCACCATATATTTT. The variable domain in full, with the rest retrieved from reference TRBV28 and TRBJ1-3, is DVKVTQSSRYLVKRTGEKVFLECVQDMDHENMFWYRQDPGLGLRLIYFSYDVKMKEKGDIPEGYSVSREKKERFSLILESASTNQTSMYLCASLQANSGSTIYFGEGSWLTVV.

The CDR3: CASSAQGRGQPQHF. DNA of the CDR3: TGTGCCAGCAGCGCACAGGGGAGAGGGCAGCCCCAGCATTTT. J is TRBJ1-5 and V is TRBV7-2; TRBD1 aligns across 7 bases. With 5 bases clipped from V and 7 bases from J, the junction kept 8 bases outside the gene matches. The CDR3 consists of 14 residues. Looked up from germline, CDR1 is SGHTA and CDR2 is FQGNSA. The entire variable domain, with the rest obtained from reference TRBV7-2 and TRBJ1-5, is as follows: GAGVSQSPSNKVTEKGKDVELRCDPISGHTALYWYRQSLGQGLEFLIYFQGNSAPDKSGLPSDRFSAERTGGSVSTLTIQRTQQEDSAVYLCASSAQGRGQPQHFGDGTRLSIL.

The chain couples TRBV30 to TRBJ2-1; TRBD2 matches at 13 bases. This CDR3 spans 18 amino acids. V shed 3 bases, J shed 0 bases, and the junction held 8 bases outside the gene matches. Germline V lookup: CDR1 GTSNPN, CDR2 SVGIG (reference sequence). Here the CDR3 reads CAWRVGWTSGSSYNEQFF. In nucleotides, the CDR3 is TGTGCCTGGAGGGTAGGGTGGACTAGCGGGAGCTCCTACAATGAGCAGTTCTTC.

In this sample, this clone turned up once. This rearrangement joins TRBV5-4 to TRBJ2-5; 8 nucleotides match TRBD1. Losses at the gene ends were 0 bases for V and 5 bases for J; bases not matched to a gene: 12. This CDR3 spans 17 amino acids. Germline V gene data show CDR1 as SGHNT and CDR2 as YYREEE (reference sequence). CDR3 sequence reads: CASSLAGDRRVSETQYF. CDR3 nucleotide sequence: TGTGCCAGCAGCTTGGCCGGGGACAGGCGGGTTTCGGAGACCCAGTACTTC.

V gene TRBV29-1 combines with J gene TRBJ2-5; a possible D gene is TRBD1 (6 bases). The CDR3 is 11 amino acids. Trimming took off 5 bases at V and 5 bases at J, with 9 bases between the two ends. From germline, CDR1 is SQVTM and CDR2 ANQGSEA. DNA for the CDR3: TGCAGCGTTTACAGGGACGAGACCCAGTACTTC. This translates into CSVYRDETQYF.

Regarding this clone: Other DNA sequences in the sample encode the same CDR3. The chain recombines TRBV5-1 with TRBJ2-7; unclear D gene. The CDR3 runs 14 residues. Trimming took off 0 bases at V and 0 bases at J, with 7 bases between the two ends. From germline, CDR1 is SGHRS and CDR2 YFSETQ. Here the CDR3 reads CASSLAGDSYEQYF. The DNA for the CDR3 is TGCGCCAGCAGCTTGGCGGGTGACTCCTACGAGCAGTACTTC.

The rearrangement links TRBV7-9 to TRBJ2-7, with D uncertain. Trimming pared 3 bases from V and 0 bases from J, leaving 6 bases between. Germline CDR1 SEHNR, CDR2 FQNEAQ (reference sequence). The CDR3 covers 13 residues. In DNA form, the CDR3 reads TGTGCCAGCAGCTTCACAAGCTCCTACGAGCAGTACTTC. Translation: CASSFTSSYEQYF.

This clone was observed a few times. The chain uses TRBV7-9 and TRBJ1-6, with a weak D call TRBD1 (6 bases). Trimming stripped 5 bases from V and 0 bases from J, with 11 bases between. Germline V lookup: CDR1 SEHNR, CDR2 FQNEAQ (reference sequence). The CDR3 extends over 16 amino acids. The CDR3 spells CASSPTGLSYNSPLHF. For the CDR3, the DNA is TGTGCCAGCAGCCCGACAGGTCTCTCCTATAATTCACCCCTCCACTTT.

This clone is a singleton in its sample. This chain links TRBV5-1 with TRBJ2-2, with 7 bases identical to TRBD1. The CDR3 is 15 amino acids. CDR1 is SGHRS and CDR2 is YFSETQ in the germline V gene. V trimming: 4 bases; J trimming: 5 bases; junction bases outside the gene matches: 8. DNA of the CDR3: TGCGCCAGCAGCCGTGACAGGGACCTTACCGGGGAGCTGTTTTTT. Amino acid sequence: CASSRDRDLTGELFF.

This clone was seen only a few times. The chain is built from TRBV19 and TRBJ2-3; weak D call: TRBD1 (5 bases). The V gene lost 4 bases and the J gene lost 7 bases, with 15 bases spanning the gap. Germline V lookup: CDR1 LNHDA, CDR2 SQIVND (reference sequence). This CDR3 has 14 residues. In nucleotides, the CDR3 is TGTGCCAGTAGTACCCACGAGACAGTAAATACGCAGTATTTT. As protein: CASSTHETVNTQYF.

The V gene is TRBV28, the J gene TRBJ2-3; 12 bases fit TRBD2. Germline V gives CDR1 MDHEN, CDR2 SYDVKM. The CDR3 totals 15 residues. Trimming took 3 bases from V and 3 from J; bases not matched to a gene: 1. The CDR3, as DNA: TGTGCCAGCAGTTTGACTAGCGGGAGAACAGATACGCAGTATTTT. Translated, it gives CASSLTSGRTDTQYF.

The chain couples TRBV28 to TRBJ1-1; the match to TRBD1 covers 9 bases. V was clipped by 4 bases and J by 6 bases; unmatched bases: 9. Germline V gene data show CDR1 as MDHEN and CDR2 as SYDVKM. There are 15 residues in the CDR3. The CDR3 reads CASSSPGTGKAEAFF. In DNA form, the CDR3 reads TGTGCCAGCAGTTCCCCCGGGACAGGGAAGGCTGAAGCTTTCTTT.

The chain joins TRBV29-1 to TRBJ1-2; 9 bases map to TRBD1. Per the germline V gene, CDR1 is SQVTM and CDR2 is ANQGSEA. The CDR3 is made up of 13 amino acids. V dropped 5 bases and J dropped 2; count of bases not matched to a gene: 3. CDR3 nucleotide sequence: TGCAGCGTTCAAACAGGGGGCAACTATGGCTACACCTTC. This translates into CSVQTGGNYGYTF.

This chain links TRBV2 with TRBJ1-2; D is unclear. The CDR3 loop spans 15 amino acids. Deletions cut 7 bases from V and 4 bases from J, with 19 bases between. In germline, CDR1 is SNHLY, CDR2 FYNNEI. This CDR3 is CASTRVAGLGYGYTF. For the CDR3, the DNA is TGTGCCAGCACCCGCGTGGCGGGGTTAGGCTATGGCTACACCTTC.

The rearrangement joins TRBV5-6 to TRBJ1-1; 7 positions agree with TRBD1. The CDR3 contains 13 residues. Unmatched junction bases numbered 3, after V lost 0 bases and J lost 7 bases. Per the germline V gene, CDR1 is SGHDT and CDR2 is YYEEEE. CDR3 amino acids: CASSLGGGVEAFF. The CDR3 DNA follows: TGTGCCAGCAGCTTGGGAGGGGGCGTTGAAGCTTTCTTT.

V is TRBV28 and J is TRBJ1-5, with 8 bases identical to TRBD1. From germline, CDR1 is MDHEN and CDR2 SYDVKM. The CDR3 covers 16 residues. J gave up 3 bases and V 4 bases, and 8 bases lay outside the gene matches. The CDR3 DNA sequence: TGTGCCAGCAGTTACCCGACAGGGGCGGTCAATCAGCCCCAGCATTTT. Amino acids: CASSYPTGAVNQPQHF.

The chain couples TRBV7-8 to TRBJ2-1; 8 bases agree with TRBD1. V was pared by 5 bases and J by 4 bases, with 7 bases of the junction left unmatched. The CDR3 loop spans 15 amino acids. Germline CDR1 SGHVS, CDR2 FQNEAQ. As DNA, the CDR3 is TGTGCCAGCAGCGCTAGGACAGGGACATACAATGAGCAGTTCTTC. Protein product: CASSARTGTYNEQFF.

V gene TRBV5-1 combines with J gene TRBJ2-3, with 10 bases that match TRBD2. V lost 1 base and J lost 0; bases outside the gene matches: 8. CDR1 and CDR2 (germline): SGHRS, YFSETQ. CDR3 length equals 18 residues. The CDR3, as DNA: TGCGCCAGCAGCTTGTCACTAGCGGGACCCGCTAGCACAGATACGCAGTATTTT. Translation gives CASSLSLAGPASTDTQYF.

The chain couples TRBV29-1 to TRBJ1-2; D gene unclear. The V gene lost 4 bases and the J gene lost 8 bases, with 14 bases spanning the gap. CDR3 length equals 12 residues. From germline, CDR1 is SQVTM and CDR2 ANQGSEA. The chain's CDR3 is CSVAKASWGYTF. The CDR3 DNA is TGCAGCGTTGCAAAGGCTAGTTGGGGCTACACCTTC.

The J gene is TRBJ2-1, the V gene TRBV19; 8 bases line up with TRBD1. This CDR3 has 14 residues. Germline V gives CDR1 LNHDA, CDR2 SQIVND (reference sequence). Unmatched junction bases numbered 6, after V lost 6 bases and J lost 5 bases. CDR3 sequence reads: CASREDRVDNEQFF. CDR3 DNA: TGTGCCAGTAGGGAGGACAGGGTTGACAATGAGCAGTTCTTC.

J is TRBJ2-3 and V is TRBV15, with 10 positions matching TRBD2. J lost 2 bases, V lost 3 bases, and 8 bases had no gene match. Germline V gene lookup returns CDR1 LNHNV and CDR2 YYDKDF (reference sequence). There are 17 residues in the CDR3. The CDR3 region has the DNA TGTGCCACCAGCAGCCCGGGGCTAGCGGGAGTCACAGATACGCAGTATTTT. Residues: CATSSPGLAGVTDTQYF.